The 28 T cell receptor beta chains given below trace back to one sample, sequenced in a study of cytomegalovirus exposure and HLA in healthy donors. The PCR made use of 60 Vbeta and 13 Jbeta primers. Clones were sequenced by immunoSEQ multiplex PCR, and TCRdb holds only the in-frame ones, with some missing. The sample lists some 190,000 clones; more than 75% were seen once. The source material was PBMCs. Receptors were obtained from a woman between 25 and 40 years old in good health and CMV-seropositive.

The V call is TRBV19, the J call TRBJ2-3; 7 bases line up with TRBD1. The CDR3 loop spans 16 amino acids. Germline lookup yields CDR1 LNHDA and CDR2 SQIVND (reference sequence). With V trimmed by 3 bases and J by 0 bases, 6 bases remained unmatched. CDR3 in amino acids: CASSIGTAASTDTQYF. CDR3 sequence (DNA): TGTGCCAGTAGTATCGGGACAGCAGCTAGCACAGATACGCAGTATTTT.

The V call is TRBV5-1, the J call TRBJ2-3; D gene unclear. The germline gives CDR1 SGHRS, CDR2 YFSETQ. The V end lost 3 bases, the J end lost 2 bases, and 4 bases lay between the germline ends. CDR3 length: 12 amino acids. CDR3 amino acids: CASSYYTDTQYF. The CDR3 DNA is TGCGCCAGCAGCTACTACACAGATACGCAGTATTTT.

The chain has TRBV20-1 and TRBJ2-7; D is uncertain. CDR3 length: 11 residues. The V and J ends lost 6 bases and 6 bases respectively, with 12 bases between them. Per the germline V gene, CDR1 is DFQATT and CDR2 is SNEGSKA (reference sequence). The CDR3 protein is CSAPWAIEQYF. The CDR3 DNA is TGCAGTGCCCCCTGGGCCATCGAGCAGTACTTC.

This rearrangement joins TRBV28 to TRBJ2-2, with D unclear. This CDR3 region has 11 residues. V was clipped by 8 bases and J by 3 bases, with 4 bases between them. Germline loops: CDR1 MDHEN, CDR2 SYDVKM. CDR3 in DNA: TGTGCCAGCTCCGACACCGGGGAGCTGTTTTTT. Translated: CASSDTGELFF.

This clone appeared once. In nucleotides, the CDR3 is TGTGCCAGCTCACTTGAAGGGGCTACCTACGAGCAGTACTTC. Protein: CASSLEGATYEQYF. The chain links TRBV18 to TRBJ2-7, with TRBD1 as a possible D gene (5 bases). This CDR3 comprises 14 residues. Between the trimmed V and J ends, which lost 4 bases and 2 bases, there was a span of 12 bases. Germline lookup yields CDR1 KGHSH and CDR2 LQKENI.

The V gene is TRBV5-1, the J gene TRBJ2-5; possibly TRBD2 for D (5 bases). Per the germline V gene, CDR1 is SGHRS and CDR2 is YFSETQ. V was cut by 4 bases and J by 5 bases, with 12 bases left in between. The length of the CDR3 is 13 residues. CDR3 in DNA: TGCGCCAGCAGCAACGGGGTGAAGGAGACCCAGTACTTC. The encoded protein is CASSNGVKETQYF.

This rearrangement joins TRBV6-5 to TRBJ1-5; 7 nucleotides agree with TRBD1. The trim removed 6 bases at V and 4 bases at J, leaving 6 bases unmatched. The CDR3 loop spans 14 amino acids. Germline lookup yields CDR1 MNHEY and CDR2 SVGAGI. CDR3 coding DNA: TGTGCCAGCAGCAGACAGGGTCTTAATCAGCCCCAGCATTTT. Translating it yields CASSRQGLNQPQHF.

The chain combines TRBV27 with TRBJ2-3; possibly TRBD1 for D (6 bases). The CDR3 is 14 amino acids. Trimming left V 3 bases short and J 0 bases short, with 7 bases between. Germline V CDR1 and CDR2: MNHEY, SMNVEV (reference sequence). CDR3 in DNA: TGTGCCAGCAGTTTTAGGGGGAGCACAGATACGCAGTATTTT. Translation: CASSFRGSTDTQYF.

J is TRBJ1-6 and V is TRBV19; the D is unclear. Per the germline V gene, CDR1 is LNHDA and CDR2 is SQIVND (reference sequence). V was pared by 1 base and J by 0 bases, with 13 bases between. The CDR3 covers 18 residues. The CDR3 DNA reads TGTGCCAGTAGTATAGCTCGGGTAGGGAGCTCCTATAATTCACCCCTCCACTTT. Protein sequence: CASSIARVGSSYNSPLHF.

V and J are TRBV30 and TRBJ2-7, with a possible D match to TRBD2 (6 bases). V shed 6 bases and J shed 0 bases, with 15 bases lying between them. CDR3 size: 14 residues. CDR1 is GTSNPN, CDR2 SVGIG, per germline (reference sequence). The CDR3 DNA follows: TGTGCCTGCCTGTCGAGTAGCGGCTCCTACGAGCAGTACTTC. Translation gives CACLSSSGSYEQYF.

This chain connects TRBV5-4 to TRBJ1-6; D is unresolved. The CDR3 consists of 17 residues. With 3 bases removed from V and 5 bases from J, the gap between germline ends came to 18 bases. Germline lookup yields CDR1 SGHNT and CDR2 YYREEE (reference sequence). The CDR3 DNA reads TGTGCCAGCAGCTCCTATCTTACGGGAGAACATAATTCACCCCTCCACTTT. Translated: CASSSYLTGEHNSPLHF.

This clone was picked up a small number of times. V usage is TRBV5-8 and J usage is TRBJ1-6, with D tentatively TRBD1 (6 bases). The V end was cut by 4 bases, the J end by 4 bases, with 12 bases between. Looked up from germline, CDR1 is SGHTS and CDR2 is YDEGEE. This CDR3 is built from 15 residues. CDR3 DNA: TGTGCCAGCAGCGGACGACAGGTTTATAATTCACCCCTCCACTTT. This gives the protein CASSGRQVYNSPLHF. Variable domain in full (rest from reference TRBV5-8 and TRBJ1-6): EAGVTQSPTHLIKTRGQQATLRCSPISGHTSVYWYQQALGLGLQFLLWYDEGEERNRGNFPPRFSGRQFPNYSSELNVNALELEDSALYLCASSGRQVYNSPLHFGNGTRLTVT.

The chain couples TRBV4-2 to TRBJ1-4, with D unclear. The V gene lost 4 bases and the J gene lost 1 base, with 16 bases spanning the gap. The CDR3 has 17 amino acids. In germline, CDR1 is LGHNA, CDR2 YNFKEQ. The CDR3: CASSPYEGGETNEKLFF. CDR3 nucleotides: TGTGCCAGCAGCCCTTACGAGGGCGGAGAAACTAATGAAAAACTGTTTTTT.

The V call is TRBV2, the J call TRBJ2-5; the match to TRBD2 covers 7 bases. CDR1 SNHLY and CDR2 FYNNEI come from the germline V gene. The CDR3 has 13 amino acids. V lost 0 bases and J lost 11; bases outside the gene matches: 6. The CDR3 protein is CASSEAGGSEQYF. The DNA for the CDR3 is TGTGCCAGCAGTGAAGCGGGAGGGTCGGAGCAGTACTTC.

V and J are TRBV5-1 and TRBJ1-1, with 8 bases that match TRBD1. J was trimmed by 2 bases and V by 4 bases; bases with no gene match: 10. The germline V gene encodes CDR1 SGHRS and CDR2 YFSETQ. The CDR3 contains 16 residues. The CDR3 region has the DNA TGCGCCAGCAGCCTCGGAGGCAGGGGGCCAAACACTGAAGCTTTCTTT. It is translated as CASSLGGRGPNTEAFF.

The V call is TRBV28, the J call TRBJ2-2; 8 bases line up with TRBD2. V lost 6 bases and J lost 5; bases outside the gene matches: 8. The CDR3 totals 15 residues. Germline CDR1 reads MDHEN; CDR2 reads SYDVKM. CDR3 DNA: TGTGCCAGCAGGGCCCCGGGGGGGCGAACCGGGGAGCTGTTTTTT. This translates into CASRAPGGRTGELFF.

This sequence joins TRBV7-2 and TRBJ2-3; 7 bases are a match to TRBD2. CDR1 and CDR2 (germline): SGHTA, FQGNSA. V gave up 5 bases and J gave up 4 bases; unmatched junction bases: 6. The CDR3 sequence is 14 residues long. Here the CDR3 DNA reads TGTGCCAGCAGCACAACTGGGGGGGCAGATACGCAGTATTTT. Amino acids: CASSTTGGADTQYF. Full variable domain (missing parts from reference TRBV7-2 and TRBJ2-3): GAGVSQSPSNKVTEKGKDVELRCDPISGHTALYWYRQSLGQGLEFLIYFQGNSAPDKSGLPSDRFSAERTGGSVSTLTIQRTQQEDSAVYLCASSTTGGADTQYFGPGTRLTVL.

The chain recombines TRBV29-1 with TRBJ2-1, with a tentative D call TRBD2 (5 bases). With 2 bases removed from V and 0 bases from J, the gap between germline ends came to 5 bases. The V gene's germline CDR1 is SQVTM and CDR2 ANQGSEA. The CDR3 is 13 residues long. The DNA of the CDR3 is TGCAGCGTTGAAACTAGCTCCTACAATGAGCAGTTCTTC. This codes for CSVETSSYNEQFF.

This chain links TRBV30 with TRBJ2-1; 9 bases fit TRBD1. Germline-derived CDR1 and CDR2 are GTSNPN and SVGIG (reference sequence). Germline trimming cut 5 bases from V and 9 bases from J; bases unmatched to any gene: 8. CDR3 size: 13 residues. The CDR3 sequence is CAWAGQGQGEQFF. In DNA, the CDR3 is TGTGCCTGGGCCGGACAGGGGCAGGGTGAGCAGTTCTTC.

CDR3 residues: CASSRDRGRETQYF. In DNA, the CDR3 is TGTGCCAGTAGCCGGGACAGGGGGCGAGAGACCCAGTACTTC. The rearrangement uses TRBV19 and TRBJ2-5, with TRBD1 matching 12 bases. Germline V gives CDR1 LNHDA, CDR2 SQIVND (reference sequence). The CDR3 is 14 residues long. V lost 6 bases, J lost 4 bases, and 3 bases stayed unmatched. Full variable domain (missing parts from reference TRBV19 and TRBJ2-5): DGGITQSPKYLFRKEGQNVTLSCEQNLNHDAMYWYRQDPGQGLRLIYYSQIVNDFQKGDIAEGYSVSREKKESFPLTVTSAQKNPTAFYLCASSRDRGRETQYFGPGTRLLVL.

Here the CDR3 reads CASSFRDTEAFF. CDR3 bases: TGTGCCAGCAGTTTCAGGGACACTGAAGCTTTCTTT. The V and J genes are TRBV28 and TRBJ1-1, with a possible D match to TRBD1 (5 bases). Trimming shortened V by 3 bases and J by 3 bases, and 5 bases separated the two germline ends. Germline CDR1 and CDR2: MDHEN and SYDVKM. The CDR3 is 12 residues long.

V gene TRBV2 combines with J gene TRBJ1-1, with a tentative D call TRBD1 (5 bases). The CDR3 is 17 residues long. V gave up 6 bases and J gave up 5 bases, with 25 bases separating them. The germline gives CDR1 SNHLY, CDR2 FYNNEI. CDR3 bases: TGTGCCAGCAGAGAGAGGGGTTGGGGCGGTCGGGGGACTGAAGCTTTCTTT. Translated: CASRERGWGGRGTEAFF.

The chain has TRBV30 and TRBJ2-3; maybe TRBD2 (6 bases). The CDR3 sequence is 14 residues long. Germline CDR1 reads GTSNPN; CDR2 reads SVGIG (reference sequence). V lost 7 bases, J lost 6 bases, and 20 bases lay in between. Here the CDR3 DNA reads TGTGCCTCCGGGGGTAGCCCCAGAGGGGATACGCAGTATTTT. Residues: CASGGSPRGDTQYF.

V and J are TRBV4-3 and TRBJ1-6, with D unclear. The length of the CDR3 is 14 residues. The germline gives CDR1 LGHNA, CDR2 YSLEER. Trimming pared 8 bases from V and 0 bases from J, leaving 8 bases between. The chain's CDR3 is CASSRSSYNSPLHF. The CDR3 coding sequence is TGCGCCAGCTCTCGGAGCTCCTATAATTCACCCCTCCACTTT.

The rearrangement uses TRBV5-4 and TRBJ2-3, with 8 bases matching TRBD2. V lost 0 bases, J lost 4 bases, and 4 bases stayed unmatched. The CDR3 runs to 15 residues. Looked up from germline, CDR1 is SGHNT and CDR2 is YYREEE (reference sequence). CDR3 in amino acids: CASSLVRGEADTQYF. The CDR3 DNA follows: TGTGCCAGCAGCTTGGTGCGGGGGGAGGCAGATACGCAGTATTTT. The whole variable domain, remainder taken from reference TRBV5-4 and TRBJ2-3, is ETGVTQSPTHLIKTRGQQVTLRCSSQSGHNTVSWYQQALGQGPQFIFQYYREEENGRGNFPPRFSGLQFPNYSSELNVNALELDDSALYLCASSLVRGEADTQYFGPGTRLTVL.

As concerns this clone: Other DNA sequences in this sample translate to the same CDR3. The rearrangement links TRBV19 to TRBJ2-7; D gene unclear. Germline loops: CDR1 LNHDA, CDR2 SQIVND (reference sequence). The CDR3 has 13 residues. V was shortened by 3 bases and J by 0 bases, with 6 bases between the two germline ends. CDR3 bases: TGTGCCAGTAGTATTACGGGCTCCTACGAGCAGTACTTC. Residues: CASSITGSYEQYF.

The chain couples TRBV5-6 to TRBJ1-2; the match to TRBD1 covers 7 bases. CDR1 is SGHDT and CDR2 is YYEEEE in the germline V gene. With V trimmed by 4 bases and J by 5 bases, 8 bases remained unmatched. The CDR3 is 14 residues long. CDR3 in DNA: TGTGCCAGCAGCCTGAACCGGGACAGTTATGGCTACACCTTC. Translating it yields CASSLNRDSYGYTF.

This chain joins TRBV11-2 and TRBJ2-3, with 9 nucleotides matching TRBD1. The CDR3 spans 14 residues. The junction had 7 bases not matched to a gene; V was cut back by 5 bases and J by 7 bases. Germline CDR1 and CDR2: SGHAT and FQNNGV. CDR3 sequence: CASSPGTGRYTQYF. The CDR3 DNA reads as TGTGCCAGCAGCCCGGGGACAGGGAGGTATACGCAGTATTTT.